The T cell receptor beta chain under discussion was sequenced for a study of PD-1 blockade in mismatch repair-deficient tumors. Whole-study results and caveats: Rapid post-treatment expansion, then contraction, generally preceding radiologic response, marked tumor-resident clones.

TCR sequencing covered three patients who responded to pembrolizumab. Trimming left V 1 base short and J 4 bases short, with 9 bases between. CDR1 KGHSH and CDR2 LQKENI come from the germline V gene. The CDR3 is made up of 14 amino acids. A remark on this clone: The antigen is not known.

Libraries were prepared by immunoSEQ multiplex PCR; TCRdb keeps only in-frame clonotypes and omits some of them. The data hold under 50,000 clones, with approximately 80% observed a single time. This TCR came from an adult with mismatch repair-deficient cancer. The rearrangement uses TRBV18 and TRBJ2-3; a possible D gene is TRBD2 (5 bases). Here the sequenced sample was PBMCs, taken roughly nine months after starting pembrolizumab. CDR3 in amino acids: CASSPQSGSDTQYF. The CDR3 nucleotides are TGTGCCAGCTCACCACAGTCGGGATCAGATACGCAGTATTTT. Based on the CDR3 plus reference TRBV18 and TRBJ2-3, the full variable domain is NAGVMQNPRHLVRRRGQEARLRCSPMKGHSHVYWYRQLPEEGLKFMVYLQKENIIDESGMPKERFSAEFPKEGPSILRIQQVVRGDSAAYFCASSPQSGSDTQYFGPGTRLTVL.